A selection of T cell receptor beta chains follows, all from one sample in a study of cytomegalovirus exposure and HLA in healthy donors. The table came from immunoSEQ multiplex PCR; TCRdb's copy has only in-frame clones and leaves some out. The repertoire consists of more than 140,000 clones, with about 89% occurring once and the leading ten covering around 3.2%. Sequencing used PBMCs. All receptors come from a woman aged 18-29 years in good health and CMV-seropositive. CDR3s include the opening cysteine and the closing phenylalanine or tryptophan. A D gene is named only where the DNA matches it firmly. Part of the rows lack a size; the others show once, few, many or a class for expanded clones.

V gene	clone size	D gene	CDR3 protein
TRBV28	.	.	CASRPGGENTEAFF
TRBV5-1	.	TRBD2	CASSLRAGTQNEQYF
TRBV6-5	.	TRBD1	CASSLGGLMNTEAFF
TRBV29-1	few	TRBD1	CSVWTGVTGETQYF
TRBV29-1	.	TRBD2	CSVVGLAGGADTQYF
TRBV7-2	.	.	CASSQQPERATGELFF
TRBV6-5	once	.	CASSRGEQDLYEQYF
TRBV4-2	.	.	CASSQVGFTGEQYF
TRBV6-1	.	.	CASSDGEVRNTEAFF
TRBV29-1	.	.	CSVEEGQLSDTQYF
TRBV10-3	once	.	CAISEVGAREQYF
TRBV7-2	.	TRBD2	CASSLAGGGRHEQFF
TRBV27	.	.	CASSREDSLGGYTF
TRBV28	.	TRBD2	CASSLLAGGHEQYF
TRBV10-3	.	.	CAISESENIQYF
TRBV14	.	.	CASSKVQGRTEAFF
TRBV7-2	.	.	CASSLGPDNEQFF
TRBV28	.	.	CASRKGVEEETQYF
TRBV7-9	.	TRBD1	CASSLEGRGKLFF
TRBV7-8	.	TRBD1	CASSAGQGGFEQYF
TRBV11-3	.	TRBD1	CASSLGQGAGGYF
TRBV7-2	few	TRBD2	CASSWRGEGLEQFF
TRBV14	.	.	CASSQDWESYGYTF
TRBV29-1	.	.	CSVPRRLEEAFF
TRBV10-1	.	TRBD2	CASSAAGADPYEQYF
TRBV28	.	TRBD2	CASSPGTSGTHEQYF
TRBV5-1	.	TRBD2	CASSLEGLAGGETQYF
TRBV4-1	.	.	CASSQTGDAETQYF
TRBV2	.	TRBD1	CASTGTGIETQYF
TRBV2	once	TRBD1	CASSEGQGGNIQYF
TRBV2	.	.	CASSPEYLNQPQHF
TRBV5-4	.	TRBD1	CASSLDREAYGYTF
TRBV18	.	.	CASSPIGRGGRTEAFF
TRBV4-3	.	TRBD2	CASSQDLAGGGEQYF
TRBV5-1	.	TRBD1	CASSLEVYPDRETYEQYF
TRBV28	.	.	CASSGQPPYEQYF
TRBV11-2	.	.	CASSQVLLASGNEQFF
TRBV11-3	.	.	CASSLVYGGYTEAFF
TRBV5-6	.	.	CASSFAPGNTEAFF
TRBV30	.	TRBD1	CAWDRAGNTIYF
TRBV27	.	.	CASRQQGTYEQYF
TRBV11-1	.	TRBD1	CASSFYQGTGADTQYF
TRBV28	once	TRBD1	CASSLEADRVSTDTQYF
TRBV30	.	.	CAWNSGALNEKLFF
TRBV10-1	.	.	CASSERDPSTDTQYF
TRBV7-2	.	.	CASSLAGAGNQPQHF
TRBV11-2	once	.	CASSAPSVGVSETQYF
TRBV4-2	.	TRBD2	CASSQRIPSGVLEQYF
TRBV11-2	.	.	CASSLGHGKGTEAFF
TRBV10-1	.	.	CASSETGNTEAFF
TRBV7-3	.	TRBD2	CASSLSNGEGRGDTQYF
TRBV2	once	.	CASSDEGAGELFF
TRBV28	.	TRBD2	CASSKRDYSTDTQYF
TRBV2	.	TRBD1	CASRWDSEETQYF
TRBV9	.	.	CASSVATDTQYF
TRBV6-1	.	TRBD1	CASSEGTGESNQPQHF
TRBV27	.	.	CASSLKFGGMRMDTEAFF
TRBV7-8	.	TRBD1	CASSPTALPDRGDNEQFF
TRBV19	.	.	CASSGPGTTNEKLFF
TRBV11-1	.	TRBD1	CASSFTGDHVNTQYF